This is a list of T cell receptor beta chains from one sample in a study of shared clonotypes between healthy human individuals. Generated by immunoSEQ multiplex PCR, the TCRdb table keeps only in-frame clones and is missing some. The sample lists fewer than 500,000 clones; 60% to 80% were seen once. Sample: PBMCs. Receptors originate from a woman between 40 and 55 years old in good health. Some clones in this sample may be carry-over from other donors' samples. Both conserved end residues are trimmed from each CDR3. D genes are given only for firm matches.

D gene	J gene	V gene	CDR3 protein
.	TRBJ1-2	TRBV29-1	SVERAGAGYT
.	TRBJ1-5	TRBV28	ASKSQGDFNQPQH
TRBD2	TRBJ2-1	TRBV7-3	ASSYRLAGDEQF
.	TRBJ2-7	TRBV5-5	ASRGTSSSYEQY
.	TRBJ2-7	TRBV28	ASRNLGQRLSYEQY
TRBD2	TRBJ2-1	TRBV7-3	ASSHGTSGAYTGEQF
.	TRBJ1-1	TRBV27	ASSWQANTEAF
.	TRBJ1-1	TRBV11-2	ASSLLQGYTEAF
TRBD1	TRBJ2-7	TRBV28	ASSLAPGTGEQY
.	TRBJ1-2	TRBV30	ASGRAGPGWGYT
TRBD2	TRBJ2-7	TRBV25-1	ASSHQTSGSYEQY
TRBD1	TRBJ2-7	TRBV19	ASSRTGKYEQY
.	TRBJ2-7	TRBV19	ASDGGYEQY
TRBD2	TRBJ2-1	TRBV7-3	ASSHYGTSPNEQF
TRBD2	TRBJ2-1	TRBV29-1	SVVDPYTPGGPNEQF
TRBD1	TRBJ2-4	TRBV19	ASSPLDRVGNIQY
.	TRBJ2-1	TRBV7-2	ASSLTYNEQF
.	TRBJ1-2	TRBV4-2	ASSQDLTAPNYGYT
TRBD1	TRBJ2-1	TRBV2	ASREWGQGFDEQF
.	TRBJ2-3	TRBV5-8	ASNRIITDTQY
.	.	TRBV28	ASSDNPSSYEQY
TRBD1	TRBJ2-1	TRBV29-1	SVEGGDRVYNEQF
TRBD2	TRBJ2-1	TRBV5-4	ASSRRTSGSSYNEQF
.	TRBJ2-2	TRBV27	ASSSPRTGRGNTGELF
TRBD2	TRBJ2-7	TRBV11-2	ASSEQLAGGGEQY
TRBD1	TRBJ2-7	TRBV6-1	ASEFRGYEQY
TRBD1	TRBJ1-1	TRBV7-9	ASSLGTGGKAF
.	TRBJ2-2	TRBV6-4	ASSESDTGELF
.	TRBJ2-2	TRBV19	ASSIEGANTGELF
.	TRBJ2-7	TRBV14	ASSQDPGHSYEQY
TRBD1	TRBJ2-7	TRBV10-3	AISAGDRGNEQY
TRBD1	TRBJ2-1	TRBV11-2	ASSLGQGSRSSYNEQF
.	TRBJ1-5	TRBV28	ASTQWGLQPQH